A single sample is the source of the 9 T cell receptor beta chains below, sequenced in a study of control samples from healthy donors and cancer patients. Produced via immunoSEQ multiplex PCR; TCRdb's table is partial and in-frame only. The sample includes 150,000 to 200,000 clones, over 85% of them seen just once. The source material was blood. The receptors originated from a man aged 30 to 45 in good health.

The chain joins TRBV21-1 to TRBJ1-1. TRBV21-1 is noted as a pseudogene. The CDR3 has 13 amino acids. Here the CDR3 DNA reads TGTGCCAGCAGCAAAGGACTGCCCAGTGAAGCTTTCTTT. Translating gives CASSKGLPSEAFF.

The chain uses TRBV3-1 (or the pseudogene TRBV3-2) and TRBJ2-5; TRBD2 might be the D (5 bases). V was pared by 6 bases and J by 5 bases, with 19 bases between. This CDR3 spans 15 amino acids. Germline V lookup: CDR1 LGHDT, CDR2 YNNKEL (reference sequence). The CDR3 sequence is CASSSGFRRWETQYF. CDR3 coding DNA: TGTGCCAGCAGTTCGGGTTTCCGGAGGTGGGAGACCCAGTACTTC.

The chain has TRBV6-5 and TRBJ2-3; D may be TRBD2 (5 bases). The CDR3 extends over 15 amino acids. Germline CDR1 reads MNHEY; CDR2 reads SVGAGI. The V end was cut by 3 bases, the J end by 1 base, with 11 bases between. CDR3 in amino acids: CASSYPSGGTDTQYF. The CDR3 DNA is TGTGCCAGCAGTTATCCCTCCGGGGGCACAGATACGCAGTATTTT.

The rearrangement joins TRBV11-2 to TRBJ2-7; 7 bases map to TRBD2. V was clipped by 4 bases and J by 4 bases; unmatched bases: 10. CDR1 is SGHAT, CDR2 FQNNGV, per germline. The CDR3 covers 15 residues. The CDR3 region is CASSYAPGLQYEQYF. The CDR3 DNA reads TGTGCCAGCAGCTACGCACCGGGACTACAGTACGAGCAGTACTTC.

The gene calls are TRBV5-1 and TRBJ2-1; possible D gene TRBD2, 7 bases. The V and J ends lost 7 bases and 4 bases respectively, with 15 bases between them. This CDR3 is 14 amino acids long. CDR1 SGHRS and CDR2 YFSETQ come from the germline V gene. The CDR3 reads CASAKGGGYNEQFF. CDR3 DNA: TGCGCCAGCGCCAAGGGAGGGGGATACAATGAGCAGTTCTTC.

This clone was recorded once. The gene calls are TRBV9 and TRBJ2-3; tentative D call: TRBD1 (5 bases). V dropped 0 bases and J dropped 0 bases, with 11 bases sitting between them. Germline V gene data show CDR1 as SGDLS and CDR2 as YYNGEE. The CDR3 runs 16 residues. The CDR3 region has the DNA TGTGCCAGCAGCGTAGGACTGACAGCTAGCACAGATACGCAGTATTTT. It codes for CASSVGLTASTDTQYF.

The V call is TRBV6-5, the J call TRBJ1-6, with TRBD1 as a possible D gene (6 bases). This CDR3 is built from 13 residues. Trimming removed 8 bases at V and 9 bases at J, with 14 bases between. Germline values: CDR1 MNHEY, CDR2 SVGAGI. The CDR3 region has the DNA TGTGCCAGCTTCCGGACAGACGGTTCACCCCTCCACTTT. Translating gives CASFRTDGSPLHF.

The chain couples TRBV7-6 to TRBJ1-2; TRBD1 might be the D (6 bases). This CDR3 is built from 15 residues. From germline, CDR1 is SGHVS and CDR2 FNYEAQ. V was pared by 1 base and J by 8 bases, with 17 bases between. This CDR3 is CASSLGTTGLGGYTF. The CDR3 nucleotides are TGTGCCAGCAGCTTAGGGACTACAGGGTTGGGCGGCTACACCTTC.

This clone appeared once. The same CDR3 arises from other DNA sequences in this sample as well. The chain carries TRBV19 and TRBJ1-2; D is unresolved. CDR1 is LNHDA, CDR2 SQIVND, per germline (reference sequence). Deletions cut 4 bases from V and 8 bases from J, with 8 bases between. The CDR3 runs 11 residues. CDR3 residues: CASSTGYGYTF. Written as DNA, the CDR3 is TGTGCCAGTAGTACCGGTTACGGCTACACCTTC. Full variable domain (remainder filled in from reference TRBV19 and TRBJ1-2): DGGITQSPKYLFRKEGQNVTLSCEQNLNHDAMYWYRQDPGQGLRLIYYSQIVNDFQKGDIAEGYSVSREKKESFPLTVTSAQKNPTAFYLCASSTGYGYTFGSGTRLTVV.